These T cell receptor beta chains were read from a single sample in a study of breast tumors, draining lymph nodes, adjacent tissues. One entry per CDR3 protein results from TCRdb running MiXCR on the multiplex PCR reads. This table has roughly 120,000 distinct CDR3 sequences, approximately 20% appearing once. The sample consisted of axillary lymph node tissue. The receptors here all came from a female donor with breast cancer. Some clones in this sample may be carry-over from other donors' samples. The CDR3 runs from the conserved cysteine through the conserved F or W. The D gene is left open where the match is weak.

CASSRELGSPLHF	TRBV5-8	TRBJ1-6	NA
CSARDFRGTSGSQETQYF	TRBV20-1	TRBJ2-5	TRBD2
CSARTSGSADTQYF	TRBV20-1	TRBJ2-3	TRBD2
CAISVSDQETQYF	TRBV10-3	TRBJ2-5	NA
CASSIKGYGYTF	TRBV19	TRBJ1-2	NA
CASSKEYSTTNEKLFF	TRBV2	TRBJ1-4	NA
CASSAPGQGVYSGGYTF	TRBV6-1	TRBJ1-2	TRBD1
CSARYGEKLFF	TRBV20-1	TRBJ1-4	NA
CASSQSGQGANQPQHF	TRBV3-1	TRBJ1-5	TRBD1
CASSWTSLGELFF	TRBV11-2	TRBJ2-2	TRBD2
CASSLTMTGSGNTIYF	TRBV4-1	TRBJ1-3	TRBD1
CASSGTDRLYNEQFF	TRBV6-1	TRBJ2-1	NA
CASSSYREPYEQYF	TRBV5-4	TRBJ2-7	NA
CSAEFSQSTDTQYF	TRBV20-1	TRBJ2-3	NA
CSATSRDRGGLGYEQYF	TRBV20-1	TRBJ2-7	TRBD1
CASSRTDTQYF	TRBV18	TRBJ2-3	NA
CAINRQLGTEAFF	TRBV10-3	TRBJ1-1	NA
CSAPPTSDGTQYF	TRBV20-1	TRBJ2-5	TRBD2
CAIRAAGNEKLFF	TRBV10-3	TRBJ1-4	NA
CSARDVGGVDTQYF	TRBV20-1	TRBJ2-3	NA
CASSPGQRGWNEQFF	TRBV18	TRBJ2-1	NA
CASSFQTHSGRGEQYF	TRBV12-3/TRBV12-4	TRBJ2-7	TRBD2
CASRPLGQGDNEQFF	TRBV3-1	TRBJ2-1	TRBD1
CATNLGGTFSGANVLTF	TRBV19	TRBJ2-6	TRBD2
CSGGLAAYNEQFF	TRBV20-1	TRBJ2-1	TRBD2
CAKHVRNSNQPQHF	TRBV6-4	TRBJ1-5	NA
CASSEQGLKNIQYF	TRBV7-2	TRBJ2-4	NA
CASSDPTSGGPYEQYF	TRBV25-1	TRBJ2-7	TRBD2
CATSDLWGGTQYF	TRBV24-1	TRBJ2-3	NA
CASSPMGGKSSQYF	TRBV12-3/TRBV12-4	TRBJ2-3	TRBD2
CSAMFGGGGQATQYF	TRBV20-1	TRBJ2-5	TRBD2
CASSEGTLAGVSQYF	TRBV6-1	TRBJ2-3	TRBD2
CASSQNRGSPLHF	TRBV16	TRBJ1-6	TRBD1
CASTLERAGRLVNYGYTF	TRBV19	TRBJ1-2	NA
CASSPMSGQTSGANVLTF	TRBV3-1	TRBJ2-6	TRBD1
CASGLGQTSEEQFF	TRBV5-5	TRBJ2-1	TRBD1
CSANSGSPDTQYF	TRBV20-1	TRBJ2-3	NA
CASSLLTGGQETQYF	TRBV5-1	TRBJ2-5	TRBD1
CASRDTFSTYEQYF	TRBV5-1	TRBJ2-7	NA
CAISEKTGTANEKLFF	TRBV10-3	TRBJ1-4	TRBD1
CASTDRYGYTF	TRBV19	TRBJ1-2	NA
CASSTSSGSSYEQYF	TRBV19	TRBJ2-7	TRBD2
CASSSSDLQETQYF	TRBV19	TRBJ2-5	NA
CASSLRDGVTETQYF	TRBV5-1	TRBJ2-5	NA